The source of this T cell receptor beta chain is a study of blood T cell repertoires in COVID-19 (dated by TCRdb to 2019 to 2021). General notes on the study: Collaborator samples came from the United States, Italy and Spain and covered acute and convalescent phases of COVID-19. The material from the prospective study consisted of cDNA or gDNA derived from T cells, B-cell-depleted T cells, or PBMCs. The dataset comprised deeply sampled blood TCRbeta repertoires from subjects exposed to, actively infected with, or recovered from COVID-19. The repertoires were released in a freely available public database meant as a resource for research on the immune response to SARS-CoV-2. The samples were drawn from the first 160 participants of the ongoing ImmuneRACE study and from 1,254 subjects provided by 6 global collaborators. Sample metadata almost always included a de-identified subject ID, COVID-19 status, age in years and sex. HLA class I and class II types, where available, came from metadata supplied by the sample provider rather than from assay-based typing. Broader findings and caveats from the paper: The quantity of clinical and demographic metadata differed by source and by participant and was supplied without curation.

A second Seattle source provided samples from volunteer blood donors who had recovered from COVID-19. The collaborating institutions used their own protocols to collect whole blood in K2EDTA tubes. For TCRbeta analysis, collaborators shipped samples in one of three forms: frozen whole blood, isolated PBMCs, or DNA extracted from either of those sample types. The immunoSEQ Assay, a bias-controlled multiplex PCR, was used to amplify TCRbeta CDR3 regions from genomic DNA. As for how the authors treated the data: The number of nucleated cells in each sample was estimated by amplification of reference gene primers within the assay. Sequence reads were collapsed and filtered to measure the absolute abundance of every unique TCRbeta CDR3 rearrangement. For each sample, productive Simpson clonality was calculated by taking the square root of Simpson's diversity index across productive rearrangements. Here the immuneACCESS table is served through TCRdb, limited to in-frame sequences with V and J called. Missing clones are a known gap in these copies; in checked studies unresolved V genes cover under half, and the rest lacks a known reason. V, J and clone size derive from that table, while D and trimming were established from the DNA sequence. The sample table lists approximately 310,000 clones, more than 70% of them with a count of one. The ten largest make up approximately 8% of the sample.

Comments on this clone: Its antigen is currently not known. No qualities accompany the bases; no much larger clone lies one base away.

V gives up 6 bases and J gives up 0 bases, and the segment between their germline ends measures 8 bases. Spanning cysteine to phenylalanine, the CDR3 consists of 13 amino acids. The only DNA kept is the CDR3, 39 bases in frame from the first base. The CDR1 and CDR2 encoded by the germline V gene (reference sequence) are LNHDA and SQIVND. Material for sequencing was peripheral blood. This clonotype originated in a woman aged 45-59 years who had recovered from COVID-19. The receptor chain draws on TRBV19 and TRBJ1-1; a tentative D match to TRBD1 spans 5 bases. The sequence in DNA is TGTGCCAGTAGCCGACAGATGAACACTGAAGCTTTCTTT. Its protein product is CASSRQMNTEAFF.